These 16 T cell receptor beta chains share one sample of origin, sequenced in a study of shared clonotypes between healthy human individuals. Naive CD8 cells comprised CD45RO-negative, CCR7-positively selected cells, excluding terminally differentiated effector memory CD45RA+ cells. Measured with immunoSEQ multiplex PCR; TCRdb has only the in-frame clones, and not every one. The top ten clones hold 0.11% of a sample with 600,000 or so clones, 85% to 95% of them seen once. Source material: naive CD8+ T cells sorted from blood. The receptors stem from a woman in her twenties or thirties in good health.

A single count supports this clone. V gene TRBV9 combines with J gene TRBJ2-4; 14 bases are shared with TRBD2. The length of the CDR3 is 16 residues. Germline values: CDR1 SGDLS, CDR2 YYNGEE. Losses at the gene ends were 3 bases for V and 8 bases for J; bases not matched to a gene: 7. CDR3 protein: CASSARLAGGFDIQYF. CDR3 nucleotides: TGTGCCAGCAGCGCCCGACTAGCGGGAGGGTTTGACATTCAGTACTTC. The full variable domain, with the rest looked up from reference TRBV9 and TRBJ2-4, is DSGVTQTPKHLITATGQRVTLRCSPRSGDLSVYWYQQSLDQGLQFLIQYYNGEERAKGNILERFSAQQFPDLHSELNLSSLELGDSALYFCASSARLAGGFDIQYFGAGTRLSVL.

The rearrangement links TRBV2 to TRBJ2-3; no definite D call. Germline V gene data show CDR1 as SNHLY and CDR2 as FYNNEI. The CDR3 contains 11 residues. Trimming cost V 3 bases and J 15 bases, with 13 bases left between them. In DNA, the CDR3 is TGTGCCAGCAGTGAGGGCTGGGTATCATATTTT. It codes for CASSEGWVSYF.

The gene calls are TRBV5-1 and TRBJ2-1; a possible D gene is TRBD1 (6 bases). V was trimmed by 1 base and J by 7 bases, leaving 6 bases between them. From germline, CDR1 is SGHRS and CDR2 YFSETQ. CDR3 length: 12 residues. The CDR3 sequence is CASSLTGNEQFF. CDR3 nucleotide sequence: TGCGCCAGCAGCTTGACAGGGAATGAGCAGTTCTTC.

This clone was recorded only once. The rearrangement joins TRBV5-6 to TRBJ2-7; no definite D call. The ends were cut back, 2 bases at V and 4 bases at J, with 10 bases in the middle. The CDR3 has 13 amino acids. The germline V gene has CDR1 SGHDT and CDR2 YYEEEE. The CDR3 here is CASSLRSGYEQYF. The CDR3 DNA reads as TGTGCCAGCAGCTTACGGTCAGGTTACGAGCAGTACTTC.

The CDR3 region has the DNA TGTGCCAGCAGCGGGACCGGGACAGGGGGCACTGAAGCTTTCTTT. It specifies CASSGTGTGGTEAFF. The chain uses TRBV9 and TRBJ1-1, with 11 bases that match TRBD1. The CDR3 totals 15 residues. V shed 3 bases and J 4 bases; nucleotides not matched to a gene: 5. CDR1 SGDLS and CDR2 YYNGEE come from the germline V gene.

The V gene is TRBV4-1, the J gene TRBJ2-7; 11 bases fit TRBD2. Germline loops: CDR1 MGHRA, CDR2 YSYEKL. V gave up 2 bases and J gave up 5 bases; unmatched junction bases: 5. The CDR3 length is 15 residues. The chain's CDR3 is CASSQTTSGSNEQYF. The CDR3 coding sequence is TGCGCCAGCAGCCAAACCACTAGCGGGAGTAACGAGCAGTACTTC.

With respect to this clone: In the same sample, other DNA sequences code for this CDR3. The chain has TRBV27 and TRBJ2-7; TRBD1 is a possible D gene (6 bases). V lost 3 bases and J 4 bases, leaving 10 bases between the germline ends. There are 13 residues in the CDR3. The germline V gene encodes CDR1 MNHEY and CDR2 SMNVEV (reference sequence). DNA for the CDR3: TGTGCCAGCAGTTTCAGGGGCGCATACGAGCAGTACTTC. Translated: CASSFRGAYEQYF.

V usage is TRBV28 and J usage is TRBJ1-3; D remains unclear. The CDR3 length is 12 residues. The V end was cut by 6 bases, the J end by 1 base, with 4 bases between. The germline CDR1 and CDR2 sequences are MDHEN and SYDVKM. The CDR3: CASRLSGNTIYF. In nucleotides, the CDR3 is TGTGCCAGCAGATTGTCTGGAAACACCATATATTTT. Variable domain in full (rest from reference TRBV28 and TRBJ1-3): DVKVTQSSRYLVKRTGEKVFLECVQDMDHENMFWYRQDPGLGLRLIYFSYDVKMKEKGDIPEGYSVSREKKERFSLILESASTNQTSMYLCASRLSGNTIYFGEGSWLTVV.

The rearrangement joins TRBV4-2 to TRBJ2-3; D may be TRBD2 (5 bases). Germline assignment: CDR1 LGHNA and CDR2 YNFKEQ. The CDR3 covers 14 residues. The V and J ends lost 7 bases and 4 bases respectively, with 15 bases between them. CDR3 region: CASNNGNEADTQYF. In DNA, the CDR3 is TGTGCCAGCAACAACGGGAATGAAGCAGATACGCAGTATTTT.

The V gene is TRBV6-4, the J gene TRBJ1-1; D is undetermined. The CDR3 runs 12 residues. The ends were cut back, 0 bases at V and 7 bases at J, with 6 bases in the middle. Germline CDR1 reads MRHNA; CDR2 reads SNTAGT. CDR3: CASSDSGSEAFF. The CDR3 DNA reads as TGTGCCAGCAGTGACTCCGGTAGTGAAGCTTTCTTT.

The rearrangement uses TRBV27 and TRBJ2-7, with a weak D call TRBD2 (5 bases). This CDR3 contains 16 residues. Trimming removed 8 bases from V and 3 bases from J, with 23 bases in between. From germline, CDR1 is MNHEY and CDR2 SMNVEV (reference sequence). CDR3 nucleotide sequence: TGTGCCAGCGGCTATGGTGGCGACTCTAGCCTCTACGAGCAGTACTTC. It translates to CASGYGGDSSLYEQYF.

This clone was recorded only once. CDR3 in DNA: TGTGCCACCAGATTTGGCACTGAAGCTTTCTTT. Translated: CATRFGTEAFF. The V gene is TRBV15, the J gene TRBJ1-1, with D hard to call. Trimming took 6 bases from V and 4 from J, leaving 6 bases between them. This CDR3 is 11 amino acids long. CDR1 and CDR2 from the germline V gene are LNHNV and YYDKDF (reference sequence).

The chain couples TRBV27 to TRBJ2-1, with D perhaps matching TRBD2 (5 bases). V dropped 11 bases and J dropped 2 bases, with 13 bases sitting between them. There are 13 residues in the CDR3. The germline gives CDR1 MNHEY, CDR2 SMNVEV (reference sequence). DNA of the CDR3: TGTGCCGTCGGGGAAGCGGCCTACAATGAGCAGTTCTTC. Protein: CAVGEAAYNEQFF.

Worth noting for this clone: This sample includes further DNA sequences coding for the same CDR3. The V gene is TRBV28, the J gene TRBJ2-7, with 8 bases fitting TRBD1. J was trimmed by 2 bases and V by 3 bases; bases with no gene match: 3. This CDR3 comprises 14 residues. The germline CDR1 and CDR2 sequences are MDHEN and SYDVKM. For the CDR3, the DNA is TGTGCCAGCAGTTTCGGGACAGGAGCCTACGAGCAGTACTTC. Protein sequence: CASSFGTGAYEQYF. Filled out from reference TRBV28 and TRBJ2-7, the complete variable domain reads DVKVTQSSRYLVKRTGEKVFLECVQDMDHENMFWYRQDPGLGLRLIYFSYDVKMKEKGDIPEGYSVSREKKERFSLILESASTNQTSMYLCASSFGTGAYEQYFGPGTRLTVT.

V usage is TRBV4-1 and J usage is TRBJ1-2; D is unresolved. V lost 2 bases and J 6 bases, leaving 19 bases between the germline ends. The CDR3 has 16 amino acids. Germline V lookup: CDR1 MGHRA, CDR2 YSYEKL. The DNA for the CDR3 is TGCGCCAGCAGCCAAATTAACGCACCTCCCGGGAATGGCTACACCTTC. It encodes CASSQINAPPGNGYTF.

The chain has TRBV5-1 and TRBJ2-7; 11 nucleotides match TRBD2. Germline V gene lookup returns CDR1 SGHRS and CDR2 YFSETQ. With V trimmed by 4 bases and J by 2 bases, 8 bases remained unmatched. The CDR3 is made up of 16 amino acids. As DNA, the CDR3 is TGCGCCAGCAGCGACGCAGGGACTAGCGGAACCTACGAGCAGTACTTC. Translation: CASSDAGTSGTYEQYF.